The next 26 T cell receptor beta chains were all read from a single sample in a study of T cell responses to AZD1222 COVID-19 vaccine (dated by TCRdb to 2020 to 2022). Receptor amplification or capture employed the immunoSEQ multiplex PCR assay. TCRdb provides this immuneACCESS table in a form limited to in-frame rearrangements. Some clones are lacking; in checked studies, under half of them reflect an unresolved V gene, and why the rest are absent is not known. The table for this sample lists approximately 130,000 clones; 93% of them were counted only once. Jointly, the top ten make up 3.1% of the sample. Explained via the paper, the time point label denotes: baseline before first vaccination. This sample comprised peripheral blood, obtained on day 0 of AZD1222 vaccination. These receptors were collected from an adult in good health.

The V gene is TRBV19, the J gene TRBJ1-5; weak D call: TRBD1 (5 bases). The germline V gene encodes CDR1 LNHDA and CDR2 SQIVND (reference sequence). The CDR3 totals 15 residues. Trimming pared 3 bases from V and 2 bases from J, leaving 11 bases between. CDR3 DNA sequence: TGTGCCAGTAGTATCGGGGGAGGTGGCAATCAGCCCCAGCATTTT. It yields the protein CASSIGGGGNQPQHF.

The J gene is TRBJ1-4, the V gene TRBV25-1, with 11 bases that match TRBD1. This CDR3 spans 18 amino acids. Germline assignment: CDR1 MGHDK and CDR2 SYGVNS. Trimming removed 4 bases from V and 8 bases from J; junction bases left unmatched: 15. Here the CDR3 reads CASSVMWTGGEGGEKLFF. Here the CDR3 DNA reads TGTGCCAGCAGTGTAATGTGGACAGGGGGCGAGGGAGGGGAAAAACTGTTTTTT.

The chain has TRBV27 and TRBJ1-2, with D perhaps matching TRBD1 (6 bases). Trimming took off 2 bases at V and 4 bases at J, with 11 bases between the two ends. This CDR3 has 14 amino acids. Germline values: CDR1 MNHEY, CDR2 SMNVEV (reference sequence). The CDR3 protein is CASSLRGSVYGYTF. The CDR3 DNA follows: TGTGCCAGCAGTTTAAGGGGGTCGGTCTATGGCTACACCTTC.

Notes on this clone: A junction boundary mismatches the germline segment, possibly from a read error. The V call is TRBV7-9, the J call TRBJ1-2; D is possibly TRBD1 (6 bases). This CDR3 has 12 amino acids. The germline V gene encodes CDR1 SEHNR and CDR2 FQNEAQ (reference sequence). CDR3 DNA sequence: TGTGCCAGCAGCCGATACACCGTGGGGGCCCACTTC. Translation: CASSRYTVGAHF.

The chain has TRBV6-5 and TRBJ2-7, with D uncertain. V shed 7 bases and J shed 10 bases, with 14 bases lying between them. The CDR3 is 11 amino acids. Germline-derived CDR1 and CDR2 are MNHEY and SVGAGI. In DNA form, the CDR3 reads TGTGCCAGCATGGGTAGCTTCACTCAGTACTTC. The encoded protein is CASMGSFTQYF.

The chain is built from TRBV5-5 and TRBJ1-6; no reliable D call. This CDR3 spans 16 amino acids. V lost 4 bases and J 5 bases, leaving 16 bases between the germline ends. Germline assignment: CDR1 SGHKS and CDR2 YYEKEE (reference sequence). The CDR3 region has the DNA TGTGCCAGCAGCCTCGCCCTGCGAGGAGATAATTCACCCCTCCACTTT. It yields the protein CASSLALRGDNSPLHF.

The V gene is TRBV20-1, the J gene TRBJ2-4, with no clear D. The CDR3 spans 13 residues. Deletions cut 3 bases from V and 2 bases from J, with 8 bases between. Germline loops: CDR1 DFQATT, CDR2 SNEGSKA (reference sequence). CDR3 sequence: CSASPGTKNIQYF. CDR3 DNA: TGCAGTGCTAGTCCTGGGACCAAAAACATTCAGTACTTC.

The genes are TRBV4-1 and TRBJ2-2; 8 nucleotides agree with TRBD2. V was clipped by 4 bases and J by 1 base; unmatched bases: 5. In germline, CDR1 is MGHRA, CDR2 YSYEKL. This CDR3 is built from 16 residues. CDR3 coding DNA: TGCGCCAGCAGCCGGTCGGGACTAGTGAACACCGGGGAGCTGTTTTTT. It is translated as CASSRSGLVNTGELFF.

The V and J genes are TRBV18 and TRBJ1-5, with 9 bases lining up with TRBD1. The CDR3 totals 15 residues. Per germline, CDR1 KGHSH and CDR2 LQKENI. The J segment lost 7 bases and the V segment lost 3 bases, leaving 7 bases of the junction unmatched. CDR3 nucleotide sequence: TGTGCCAGCTCACCCGTGGGACAGGGAAGGCAGCCCCAGCATTTT. Residues: CASSPVGQGRQPQHF.

The gene calls are TRBV7-9 and TRBJ2-5; 7 bases align to TRBD2. The junction had 11 bases not matched to a gene; V was cut back by 5 bases and J by 5 bases. The CDR3 is 15 residues long. Germline V CDR1 and CDR2: SEHNR, FQNEAQ (reference sequence). Written as DNA, the CDR3 is TGTGCCAGCAGCACCAGGACTAGAGGGGCGGAGACCCAGTACTTC. Residues: CASSTRTRGAETQYF.

The V gene is TRBV4-2, the J gene TRBJ1-1; the D is unclear. The V and J ends lost 1 base and 1 base respectively, with 4 bases between them. The CDR3 runs 13 residues. Germline CDR1 and CDR2: LGHNA and YNFKEQ. In nucleotides, the CDR3 is TGTGCCAGCAGCCAAGGAGAGAACACTGAAGCTTTCTTT. It encodes CASSQGENTEAFF.

Written as DNA, the CDR3 is TGTGCCAGCAGCTTAGGCGCGGGCCAGGGGAGCACAGATACGCAGTATTTT. Its protein product is CASSLGAGQGSTDTQYF. The chain joins TRBV7-8 to TRBJ2-3; tentative D call: TRBD1 (6 bases). Germline lookup yields CDR1 SGHVS and CDR2 FQNEAQ. The CDR3 contains 17 residues. The V gene lost 1 base and the J gene lost 0 bases, with 14 bases spanning the gap.

This clone was found a few times. The chain is built from TRBV5-6 and TRBJ1-1; 11 bases are a match to TRBD1. Germline V gives CDR1 SGHDT, CDR2 YYEEEE. The CDR3 contains 17 residues. V lost 5 bases and J lost 3; bases outside the gene matches: 12. The CDR3 loop reads CASRSGTGGRTDTEAFF. CDR3 sequence (DNA): TGTGCCAGCAGGTCCGGGACAGGGGGAAGGACGGACACTGAAGCTTTCTTT. Variable domain in full (rest from reference TRBV5-6 and TRBJ1-1): DAGVTQSPTHLIKTRGQQVTLRCSPKSGHDTVSWYQQALGQGPQFIFQYYEEEERQRGNFPDRFSGHQFPNYSSELNVNALLLGDSALYLCASRSGTGGRTDTEAFFGQGTRLTVV.

The J gene is TRBJ1-4, the V gene TRBV7-2; D remains unclear. Germline assignment: CDR1 SGHTA and CDR2 FQGNSA. V lost 2 bases to trimming and J lost 0 bases, with 4 bases between them. The CDR3 has 14 amino acids. The CDR3 protein is CASSLTATNEKLFF. The DNA of the CDR3 is TGTGCCAGCAGCTTAACCGCAACTAATGAAAAACTGTTTTTT. Using reference TRBV7-2 and TRBJ1-4 for the parts outside the CDR3, the full variable domain is GAGVSQSPSNKVTEKGKDVELRCDPISGHTALYWYRQSLGQGLEFLIYFQGNSAPDKSGLPSDRFSAERTGGSVSTLTIQRTQQEDSAVYLCASSLTATNEKLFFGSGTQLSVL.

The V gene is TRBV7-2, the J gene TRBJ2-3; TRBD1 aligns across 7 bases. The junction had 4 bases not matched to a gene; V was cut back by 1 base and J by 3 bases. The CDR3 has 15 amino acids. Per germline, CDR1 SGHTA and CDR2 FQGNSA. This CDR3 is CASSLGDSVTDTQYF. In nucleotides, the CDR3 is TGTGCCAGCAGCTTAGGGGACAGCGTTACAGATACGCAGTATTTT.

J is TRBJ1-5 and V is TRBV30; the match to TRBD1 covers 7 bases. Per germline, CDR1 GTSNPN and CDR2 SVGIG (reference sequence). This CDR3 is built from 13 residues. Trimming took 2 bases from V and 3 from J; bases not matched to a gene: 1. The CDR3 spells CAWSTGANQPQHF. In DNA form, the CDR3 reads TGTGCCTGGAGTACAGGGGCCAATCAGCCCCAGCATTTT.

The rearrangement links TRBV7-2 to TRBJ1-1, with D perhaps matching TRBD1 (5 bases). From germline, CDR1 is SGHTA and CDR2 FQGNSA. The CDR3 is made up of 13 amino acids. Trimming left V 8 bases short and J 1 base short, with 11 bases between. This CDR3 is CASGRQKNTEAFF. DNA of the CDR3: TGTGCCAGCGGTCGACAGAAGAACACTGAAGCTTTCTTT.

The chain is built from TRBV5-1 and TRBJ1-1; D is ambiguous. Trimming took off 0 bases at V and 0 bases at J, with 6 bases between the two ends. The CDR3 has 14 amino acids. Germline V gene lookup returns CDR1 SGHRS and CDR2 YFSETQ. In nucleotides, the CDR3 is TGCGCCAGCAGCTTGGTCCAGATGAACACTGAAGCTTTCTTT. This encodes CASSLVQMNTEAFF. Full variable domain (outside the CDR3, taken from reference TRBV5-1 and TRBJ1-1): KAGVTQTPRYLIKTRGQQVTLSCSPISGHRSVSWYQQTPGQGLQFLFEYFSETQRNKGNFPGRFSGRQFSNSRSEMNVSTLELGDSALYLCASSLVQMNTEAFFGQGTRLTVV.

CDR3 sequence: CATSRADRGLENEQFF. CDR3 bases: TGTGCCACCAGCAGAGCGGACAGAGGTCTGGAGAATGAGCAGTTCTTC. This chain uses TRBV15 with TRBJ2-1, with a tentative D call TRBD1 (6 bases). The V gene lost 1 base and the J gene lost 7 bases, with 17 bases spanning the gap. The CDR3 is 16 residues long. CDR1 is LNHNV, CDR2 YYDKDF, per germline (reference sequence).

The chain couples TRBV7-2 to TRBJ1-2; D remains unclear. The V gene's germline CDR1 is SGHTA and CDR2 FQGNSA. This CDR3 region has 12 residues. Trimming shortened V by 2 bases and J by 8 bases, and 9 bases separated the two germline ends. In nucleotides, the CDR3 is TGTGCCAGCAGCTTAACCTTACAGGGCTACACCTTC. This codes for CASSLTLQGYTF.

This sequence joins TRBV7-2 and TRBJ2-7; 7 bases map to TRBD2. CDR3 length: 15 residues. CDR1 is SGHTA, CDR2 FQGNSA, per germline. The trim removed 5 bases at V and 3 bases at J, leaving 10 bases unmatched. The DNA for the CDR3 is TGTGCCAGCAGCCGCGGAGGGGCGGGAGACTACGAGCAGTACTTC. Its translation: CASSRGGAGDYEQYF.

The chain has TRBV24-1 and TRBJ2-1, with a possible D match to TRBD1 (6 bases). V lost 0 bases, J lost 0 bases, and 11 bases lay in between. The V gene's germline CDR1 is KGHDR and CDR2 SFDVKD. This CDR3 has 17 amino acids. CDR3 sequence reads: CATSDLHTGSSYNEQFF. In DNA, the CDR3 is TGTGCCACCAGTGATTTGCATACAGGGAGCTCCTACAATGAGCAGTTCTTC.

The chain recombines TRBV28 with TRBJ2-1; 8 bases are shared with TRBD2. This CDR3 is 13 amino acids long. The trim removed 2 bases at V and 8 bases at J, leaving 2 bases unmatched. Germline V gene lookup returns CDR1 MDHEN and CDR2 SYDVKM. CDR3: CASSLPGGHEQFF. The CDR3 DNA follows: TGTGCCAGCAGTTTACCGGGGGGGCATGAGCAGTTCTTC.

The chain couples TRBV7-3 to TRBJ2-1; D might be TRBD2 (6 bases). Germline CDR1 is SGHTA and CDR2 is FQGTGA. The CDR3 sequence is 15 residues long. V dropped 6 bases and J dropped 0 bases, with 12 bases sitting between them. Here the CDR3 DNA reads TGTGCCAGCAGTCGGGACTTTAGCTCCTACAATGAGCAGTTCTTC. Protein: CASSRDFSSYNEQFF.

This sequence joins TRBV20-1 and TRBJ1-5, with D tentatively TRBD1 (5 bases). The V and J ends lost 6 bases and 12 bases respectively, with 15 bases between them. CDR3 size: 11 residues. Germline V CDR1 and CDR2: DFQATT, SNEGSKA (reference sequence). The CDR3 reads CSASPGPSQHF. The CDR3 coding sequence is TGCAGTGCAAGCCCGGGACCCAGCCAGCATTTT.

The chain joins TRBV5-1 to TRBJ1-2, with TRBD1 as a possible D gene (5 bases). Trimming cost V 0 bases and J 8 bases, with 11 bases left between them. The length of the CDR3 is 13 residues. In germline, CDR1 is SGHRS, CDR2 YFSETQ. The CDR3 spells CASSLGQGGGYTF. For the CDR3, the DNA is TGCGCCAGCAGCTTGGGGCAGGGTGGCGGCTACACCTTC.